This TCR beta chain is from a study of T-cell reconstitution after alpha-beta-depleted transplantation in children. Whole-study results and caveats: Where alpha-beta T cells came from about two months after transplant was reportedly several hundred expanded graft clones. Counts and diversity of T cells one year after transplant came mostly from newly produced T cells.

Preparation of the TCRbeta library used unique molecular identifiers. TCRdb passed the PCR reads through MiXCR, listing each CDR3 protein once. The data show 610,000 or so distinct CDR3 sequences, 20% to 30% seen once. About this clonotype: Its cognate antigen is unknown.

With V trimmed by 4 bases and J by 3 bases, 10 bases remained unmatched. Germline CDR1 LNHDA, CDR2 SQIVND (reference sequence). The CDR3 runs 16 residues. The sequence derives from a boy under two years old with Wiskott-Aldrich syndrome, due to receive a stem cell transplant. J is TRBJ2-7 and V is TRBV19; TRBD2 matches at 9 bases. The material was PBMCs, obtained before TCRalphabeta/CD19-depleted stem cell transplant. The CDR3 DNA sequence: TGTGCCAGTAGTAAGGGGCTAGCGGGGAACATCTACGAGCAGTACTTC. Amino acids: CASSKGLAGNIYEQYF.